This T cell receptor (beta chain) is from a study of T cells in Graves' hyperthyroidism and ophthalmopathy. The CDR3 length is 15 residues. Per germline, CDR1 KGHSH and CDR2 LQKENI. J lost 4 bases, V lost 3 bases, and 5 bases had no gene match. Researchers took RNA transcripts and amplified the TCR beta CDR3 regions from them. HTBI primers were used for first-round RT-PCR of the TCR CDR3. TCRdb fed the multiplex PCR reads into MiXCR, producing one record per CDR3 protein. This sample has 250,000 to 300,000 distinct CDR3 sequences; around 13% occur once, and the top ten carry less than 8%. The sequenced sample consisted of blood. The origin of this receptor is a woman aged 40 to 55 with Graves' hyperthyroidism. V gene TRBV18 combines with J gene TRBJ1-5; 8 bases match TRBD1. In DNA, the CDR3 is TGTGCCAGCTCACCCTCAGGGGGCATGAATCAGCCCCAGCATTTT. Its protein product is CASSPSGGMNQPQHF.